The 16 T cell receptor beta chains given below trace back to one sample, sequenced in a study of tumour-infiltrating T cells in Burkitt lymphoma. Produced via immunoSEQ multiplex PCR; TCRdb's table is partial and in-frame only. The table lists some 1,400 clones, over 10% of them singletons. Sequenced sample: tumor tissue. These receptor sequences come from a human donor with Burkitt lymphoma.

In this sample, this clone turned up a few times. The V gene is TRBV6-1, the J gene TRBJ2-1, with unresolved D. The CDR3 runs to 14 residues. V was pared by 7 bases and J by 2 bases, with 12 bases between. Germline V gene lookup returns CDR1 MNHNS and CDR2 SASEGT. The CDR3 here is CASTGHITYNEQFF. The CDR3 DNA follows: TGTGCCAGCACTGGTCACATTACCTACAATGAGCAGTTCTTC.

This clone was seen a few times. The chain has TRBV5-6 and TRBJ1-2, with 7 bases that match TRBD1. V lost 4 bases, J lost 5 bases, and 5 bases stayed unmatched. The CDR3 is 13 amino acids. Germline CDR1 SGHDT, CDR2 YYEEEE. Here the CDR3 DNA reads TGTGCCAGCAGCCCTGACAGGGCTTATGGCTACACCTTC. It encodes CASSPDRAYGYTF.

CDR3 protein: CASSLALATNEKLFF. CDR3 DNA: TGTGCCAGCAGCTTAGCACTTGCAACTAATGAAAAACTGTTTTTT. The V and J genes are TRBV11-2 and TRBJ1-4; D remains unclear. The CDR3 runs to 15 residues. The V end lost 1 base, the J end lost 0 bases, and 6 bases lay between the germline ends. The germline V gene encodes CDR1 SGHAT and CDR2 FQNNGV.

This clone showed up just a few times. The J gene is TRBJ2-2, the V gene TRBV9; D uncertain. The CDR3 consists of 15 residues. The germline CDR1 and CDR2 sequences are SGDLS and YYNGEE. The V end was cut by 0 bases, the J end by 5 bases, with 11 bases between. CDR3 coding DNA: TGTGCCAGCAGCGTAGGCACCCCCGGGACCGGGGAGCTGTTTTTT. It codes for CASSVGTPGTGELFF.

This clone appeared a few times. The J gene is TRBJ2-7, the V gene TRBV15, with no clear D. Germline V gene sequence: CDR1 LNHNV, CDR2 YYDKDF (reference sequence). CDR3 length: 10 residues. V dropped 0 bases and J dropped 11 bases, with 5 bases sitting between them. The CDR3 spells CATSRDREYV. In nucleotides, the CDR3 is TGTGCCACCAGCAGAGATCGTGAGTACGTC.

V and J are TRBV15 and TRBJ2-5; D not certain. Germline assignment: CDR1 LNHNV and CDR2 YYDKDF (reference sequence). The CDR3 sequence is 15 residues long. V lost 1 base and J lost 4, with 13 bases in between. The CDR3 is CATSRGVNSGETQYF. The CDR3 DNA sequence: TGTGCCACCAGCAGAGGAGTTAACTCGGGAGAGACCCAGTACTTC.

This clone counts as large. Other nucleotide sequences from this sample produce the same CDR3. CDR3 sequence (DNA): TGTGCCAGCAGCTTAGCCGGGACAGGGGATCGCATTCAGTACTTC. It translates to CASSLAGTGDRIQYF. The chain has TRBV13 and TRBJ2-4, with 10 bases lining up with TRBD1. V lost 1 base to trimming and J lost 9 bases; unmatched junction nucleotides: 6. Germline V gives CDR1 PRHDT, CDR2 FYEKMQ (reference sequence). The CDR3 is made up of 15 amino acids.

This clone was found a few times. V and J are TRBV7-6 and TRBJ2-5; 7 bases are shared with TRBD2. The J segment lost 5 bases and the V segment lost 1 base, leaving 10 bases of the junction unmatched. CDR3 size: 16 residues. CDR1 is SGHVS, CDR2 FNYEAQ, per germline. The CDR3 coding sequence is TGTGCCAGCAGCTTAGAAGTGGGAGGGCCCACCGAGACCCAGTACTTC. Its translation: CASSLEVGGPTETQYF.

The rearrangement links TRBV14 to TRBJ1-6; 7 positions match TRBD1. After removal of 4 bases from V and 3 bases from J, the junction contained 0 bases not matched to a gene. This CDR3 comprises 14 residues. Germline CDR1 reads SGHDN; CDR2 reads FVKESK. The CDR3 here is CASSPGGYNSPLHF. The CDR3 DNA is TGTGCCAGCAGCCCAGGGGGCTATAATTCACCCCTCCACTTT.

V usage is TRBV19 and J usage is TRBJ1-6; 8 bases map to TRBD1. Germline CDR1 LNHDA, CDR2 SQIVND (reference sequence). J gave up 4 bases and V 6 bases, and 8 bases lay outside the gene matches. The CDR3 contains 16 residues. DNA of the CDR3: TGTGCCAGTAGAAGACAGGGGAGGTCGTATAATTCACCCCTCCACTTT. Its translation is CASRRQGRSYNSPLHF.

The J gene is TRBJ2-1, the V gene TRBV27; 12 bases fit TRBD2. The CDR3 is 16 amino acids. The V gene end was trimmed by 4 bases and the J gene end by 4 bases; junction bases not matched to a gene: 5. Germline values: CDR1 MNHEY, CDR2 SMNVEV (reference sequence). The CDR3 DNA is TGTGCCAGCAGTTCGTCTAGCGGGAGGGTGTACAATGAGCAGTTCTTC. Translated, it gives CASSSSSGRVYNEQFF.

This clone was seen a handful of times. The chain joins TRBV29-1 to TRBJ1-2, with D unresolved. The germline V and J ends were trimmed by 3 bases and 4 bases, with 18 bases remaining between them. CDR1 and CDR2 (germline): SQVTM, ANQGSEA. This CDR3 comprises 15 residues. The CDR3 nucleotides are TGCAGCGTTGATACGGTATTCCAGGAATTCTATGGCTACACCTTC. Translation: CSVDTVFQEFYGYTF.

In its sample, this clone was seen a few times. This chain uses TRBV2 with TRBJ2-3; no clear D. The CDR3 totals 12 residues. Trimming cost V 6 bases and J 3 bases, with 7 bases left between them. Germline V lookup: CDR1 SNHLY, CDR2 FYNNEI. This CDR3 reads CASSAETDTQYF. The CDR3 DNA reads TGTGCCAGCAGCGCAGAGACAGATACGCAGTATTTT. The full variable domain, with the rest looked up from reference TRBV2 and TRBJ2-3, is EPEVTQTPSHQVTQMGQEVILRCVPISNHLYFYWYRQILGQKVEFLVSFYNNEISEKSEIFDDQFSVERPDGSNFTLKIRSTKLEDSAMYFCASSAETDTQYFGPGTRLTVL.

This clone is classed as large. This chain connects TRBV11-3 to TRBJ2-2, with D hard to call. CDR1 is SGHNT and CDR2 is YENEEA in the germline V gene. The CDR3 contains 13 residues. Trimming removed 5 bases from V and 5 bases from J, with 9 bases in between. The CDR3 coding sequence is TGTGCCAGCAGCCCTGGAGAGACCGGGGAGCTGTTTTTT. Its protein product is CASSPGETGELFF. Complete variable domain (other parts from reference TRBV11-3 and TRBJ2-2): EAGVVQSPRYKIIEKKQPVAFWCNPISGHNTLYWYLQNLGQGPELLIRYENEEAVDDSQLPKDRFSAERLKGVDSTLKIQPAELGDSAVYLCASSPGETGELFFGEGSRLTVL.

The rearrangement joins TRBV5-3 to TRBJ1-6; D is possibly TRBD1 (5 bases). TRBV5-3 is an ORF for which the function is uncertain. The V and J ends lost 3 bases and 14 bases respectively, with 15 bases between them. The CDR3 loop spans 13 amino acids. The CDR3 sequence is CARSCQGRRALHF. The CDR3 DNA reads TGTGCCAGAAGCTGCCAGGGCCGACGAGCCCTCCACTTT.

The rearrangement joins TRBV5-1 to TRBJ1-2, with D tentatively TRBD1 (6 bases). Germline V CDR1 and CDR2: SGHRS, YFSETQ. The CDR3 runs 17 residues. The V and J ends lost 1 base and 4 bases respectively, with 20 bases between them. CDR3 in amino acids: CASSLWGEQGGFYGYTF. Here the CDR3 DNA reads TGCGCCAGCAGCTTGTGGGGTGAACAGGGAGGCTTCTATGGCTACACCTTC.